The 23 T cell receptor beta chains listed next were all sequenced from one sample in a study of memory CD4+ T cells and cytomegalovirus serostatus. Using immunoSEQ multiplex PCR, the repertoire was profiled, and TCRdb retains in-frame clones only, with some absent. The sample holds roughly 86,000 clones; 80% are singletons and the top ten take 3.6%. Single viable CD3+CD4+CD8-CD45RO+ cells were sorted as the memory CD4+ T cells. Input material: memory CD4+ T cells from blood. Receptors originate from an adult in good health and CMV-seropositive.

CDR3 amino acids: CASSLDTGYDNEQFF. CDR3 nucleotide sequence: TGTGCCAGTAGCCTGGACACAGGGTACGACAATGAGCAGTTCTTC. The chain has TRBV19 and TRBJ2-1, with TRBD1 as a possible D gene (6 bases). Trimming stripped 6 bases from V and 5 bases from J, with 17 bases between. This CDR3 comprises 15 residues. Germline lookup yields CDR1 LNHDA and CDR2 SQIVND (reference sequence).

The V gene is TRBV7-9, the J gene TRBJ1-1, with a tentative D call TRBD1 (5 bases). The CDR3 is made up of 15 amino acids. CDR1 is SEHNR and CDR2 is FQNEAQ in the germline V gene (reference sequence). The V end lost 2 bases, the J end lost 3 bases, and 13 bases lay between the germline ends. CDR3 coding DNA: TGTGCCAGCAGCTTATACCCGGGGGGACACACTGAAGCTTTCTTT. Translating it yields CASSLYPGGHTEAFF.

The chain carries TRBV28 and TRBJ1-2, with D perhaps matching TRBD1 (5 bases). The V gene lost 4 bases and the J gene lost 2 bases, with 14 bases spanning the gap. This CDR3 spans 15 amino acids. CDR1 and CDR2 from the germline V gene are MDHEN and SYDVKM. CDR3 nucleotide sequence: TGTGCCAGCAGTTCTTCCCGGGGCGCGAACTATGGCTACACCTTC. Translated, it gives CASSSSRGANYGYTF.

The chain couples TRBV10-1 to TRBJ2-1; D is perhaps TRBD1 or TRBD2 (5 bases each). V dropped 5 bases and J dropped 9 bases, with 23 bases sitting between them. The CDR3 spans 16 residues. Germline V CDR1 and CDR2: WNHNN, SYGVQD (reference sequence). In DNA, the CDR3 is TGCGCCAGCAGTACCTTGGGGGATCCGAAGCAGGGTGAGCAGTTCTTC. Translated: CASSTLGDPKQGEQFF.

The V and J genes are TRBV6-6 and TRBJ2-7; 7 positions match TRBD1. The CDR3 is made up of 15 amino acids. The ends lost 5 bases at V and 2 bases at J; junction bases unmatched: 9. Germline CDR1 and CDR2: MNHNY and SVGAGI (reference sequence). CDR3 bases: TGTGCCAGCAGTACCCAGGACAGGTCGACCTACGAGCAGTACTTC. Protein product: CASSTQDRSTYEQYF.

V and J are TRBV6-4 and TRBJ2-3; D not certain. Germline V lookup: CDR1 MRHNA, CDR2 SNTAGT. The CDR3 loop spans 16 amino acids. The V and J ends lost 6 bases and 2 bases respectively, with 18 bases between them. The CDR3, as DNA: TGTGCCAGCAGGGTGGCTCTCAGGCTGCTCACAGATACGCAGTATTTT. Translated: CASRVALRLLTDTQYF.

This clone was seen more than once but under ten times. The rearrangement uses TRBV7-2 and TRBJ2-1, with D perhaps matching TRBD2 (6 bases). The germline CDR1 and CDR2 sequences are SGHTA and FQGNSA. V lost 2 bases, J lost 7 bases, and 12 bases lay in between. This CDR3 has 14 amino acids. In DNA form, the CDR3 reads TGTGCCAGCAGCTTAAATCGGGGAGGAAATGAGCAGTTCTTC. This codes for CASSLNRGGNEQFF.

V gene TRBV14 combines with J gene TRBJ2-7, with 9 bases identical to TRBD1. The CDR3 runs to 18 residues. The J segment lost 6 bases and the V segment lost 2 bases, leaving 17 bases of the junction unmatched. Germline CDR1 SGHDN, CDR2 FVKESK. CDR3 bases: TGTGCCAGCAGCCAAAGTCCCGGGACAGGGCCCCGAAGGGGCGAGCAGTACTTC. Its protein product is CASSQSPGTGPRRGEQYF.

The rearrangement joins TRBV19 to TRBJ1-2; D might be TRBD1 (6 bases). The CDR3 covers 12 residues. The germline CDR1 and CDR2 sequences are LNHDA and SQIVND (reference sequence). Deletions cut 7 bases from V and 5 bases from J, with 11 bases between. The CDR3 bases are TGTGCCAGTACCGAAACAGGGTATGGCTACACCTTC. Translated, it gives CASTETGYGYTF.

This clone was detected a few times. This chain joins TRBV29-1 and TRBJ1-1; D is ambiguous. The germline CDR1 and CDR2 sequences are SQVTM and ANQGSEA. V dropped 6 bases and J dropped 5 bases, with 22 bases sitting between them. The length of the CDR3 is 15 residues. CDR3 residues: CSVCYQVVPGTEAFF. In nucleotides, the CDR3 is TGCAGCGTCTGTTATCAGGTAGTCCCCGGGACTGAAGCTTTCTTT.

The CDR3 is CASSQMRTGTLQTQYF. The CDR3 DNA reads TGCGCCAGCAGCCAGATGCGGACAGGGACGCTGCAGACCCAGTACTTC. V is TRBV4-1 and J is TRBJ2-5; TRBD1 matches at 8 bases. The CDR3 totals 16 residues. CDR1 is MGHRA, CDR2 YSYEKL, per germline. With 3 bases clipped from V and 6 bases from J, the junction kept 12 bases outside the gene matches.

The chain has TRBV19 and TRBJ2-5; D is possibly TRBD1 (5 bases). CDR1 LNHDA and CDR2 SQIVND come from the germline V gene (reference sequence). CDR3 length: 12 residues. V lost 4 bases, J lost 7 bases, and 10 bases lay in between. This CDR3 reads CASSSIQGTQYF. The CDR3 DNA reads as TGTGCCAGTAGTAGTATCCAGGGGACCCAGTACTTC.

The chain has TRBV6-1 and TRBJ2-7; D gene ambiguous. The germline V gene has CDR1 MNHNS and CDR2 SASEGT. This CDR3 is built from 13 residues. Trimming took off 5 bases at V and 2 bases at J, with 10 bases between the two ends. Here the CDR3 reads CASSTAPAYEQYF. The CDR3 bases are TGTGCCAGCAGTACGGCCCCCGCCTACGAGCAGTACTTC.

The rearrangement uses TRBV5-5 and TRBJ1-2; TRBD1 aligns across 7 bases. The CDR3 totals 14 residues. The germline gives CDR1 SGHKS, CDR2 YYEKEE (reference sequence). The V segment lost 4 bases and the J segment 4 bases; nucleotides outside the gene matches: 7. The CDR3 spells CASSMSGTVYGYTF. As DNA, the CDR3 is TGTGCCAGCAGCATGTCCGGGACAGTCTATGGCTACACCTTC.

V gene TRBV7-8 combines with J gene TRBJ1-1; D not certain. Trimming pared 10 bases from V and 10 bases from J, leaving 16 bases between. Germline CDR1 SGHVS, CDR2 FQNEAQ. CDR3 length: 11 amino acids. The CDR3 sequence is CATVSGRVAFF. As DNA, the CDR3 is TGTGCCACCGTCTCGGGGAGAGTAGCTTTCTTT.

The chain is built from TRBV4-3 and TRBJ2-5, with 8 bases aligning to TRBD1. The CDR3 has 13 residues. Unmatched junction bases numbered 4, after V lost 3 bases and J lost 7 bases. Germline CDR1 is LGHNA and CDR2 is YSLEER. CDR3 loop: CASSQDRVRTQYF. Here the CDR3 DNA reads TGCGCCAGCAGCCAGGACAGGGTTAGGACCCAGTACTTC.

The gene calls are TRBV27 and TRBJ2-1; D may be TRBD2 (6 bases). The CDR3 consists of 13 residues. V dropped 3 bases and J dropped 12 bases, with 15 bases sitting between them. Per the germline V gene, CDR1 is MNHEY and CDR2 is SMNVEV (reference sequence). The CDR3 region has the DNA TGTGCCAGCAGTTTGGGGGGAGATCCTGTGCAGTTCTTC. Translation: CASSLGGDPVQFF.

The CDR3 nucleotides are TGTGCCAGCTCGCGGGACAGGGTATCGAATGAGCAGTTCTTC. Translation gives CASSRDRVSNEQFF. The V and J genes are TRBV18 and TRBJ2-1; TRBD1 aligns across 9 bases. CDR3 length equals 14 residues. J gave up 7 bases and V 6 bases, and 7 bases lay outside the gene matches. CDR1 is KGHSH and CDR2 is LQKENI in the germline V gene.

This clone was counted at least ten times. The gene calls are TRBV19 and TRBJ2-1; 10 positions match TRBD2. Per germline, CDR1 LNHDA and CDR2 SQIVND (reference sequence). V lost 5 bases and J lost 8; bases outside the gene matches: 6. There are 14 residues in the CDR3. Here the CDR3 reads CASSQASGRHEQFF. CDR3 sequence (DNA): TGTGCCAGTAGTCAGGCTAGCGGGAGACATGAGCAGTTCTTC.

The CDR3 DNA is TGTGCCAGTAGTTTGAGAACCAACTATGGCTACACCTTC. Amino acids: CASSLRTNYGYTF. This chain connects TRBV19 to TRBJ1-2, with D hard to call. This CDR3 contains 13 residues. Per germline, CDR1 LNHDA and CDR2 SQIVND (reference sequence). The V and J ends lost 5 bases and 2 bases respectively, with 9 bases between them.

The rearrangement joins TRBV18 to TRBJ2-3; D not certain. This CDR3 contains 13 residues. V lost 6 bases and J 0 bases, leaving 7 bases between the germline ends. Germline lookup yields CDR1 KGHSH and CDR2 LQKENI. CDR3 residues: CASSAASTDTQYF. In DNA, the CDR3 is TGTGCCAGCTCGGCGGCTAGCACAGATACGCAGTATTTT.

The V call is TRBV11-2, the J call TRBJ2-7; possible D gene TRBD1, 5 bases. V shed 2 bases and J shed 2 bases, with 10 bases lying between them. Per germline, CDR1 SGHAT and CDR2 FQNNGV. The CDR3 is 14 residues long. For the CDR3, the DNA is TGTGCCAGCAGCTTAAGCCAGGGCCCCTACGAGCAGTACTTC. Translation gives CASSLSQGPYEQYF.

The CDR3, as DNA: TGTGCCAGCAGCTTGAAAGGGGACAGGGCGAGCTCCTACGAGCAGTACTTC. Encoded protein: CASSLKGDRASSYEQYF. The genes are TRBV5-4 and TRBJ2-7; 9 bases match TRBD1. This CDR3 has 17 residues. The ends lost 1 base at V and 0 bases at J; junction bases unmatched: 8. Per the germline V gene, CDR1 is SGHNT and CDR2 is YYREEE (reference sequence).